The 11 T cell receptor beta chains below come from one sample, sequenced in a study of T-cell reconstitution after alpha-beta-depleted transplantation in children. The library targeted TCRbeta and was prepared with unique molecular identifiers. TCRdb re-analysed the PCR reads in MiXCR, keeping a single row per CDR3 protein. The table has approximately 980,000 distinct CDR3 sequences, about 30% seen once. The sample was PBMCs, mostly from graft donor cells, taken 360 days after TCRalphabeta/CD19-depleted stem cell transplant. The source is a boy under three years old who had a stem cell transplant for SCID, so the T cells may come from the graft donor.

This chain uses TRBV3-1 with TRBJ2-7, with unresolved D. This CDR3 has 14 amino acids. Germline lookup yields CDR1 LGHDT and CDR2 YNNKEL (reference sequence). Trimming cost V 0 bases and J 2 bases, with 8 bases left between them. Here the CDR3 reads CASSQEAFTYEQYF. The DNA of the CDR3 is TGTGCCAGCAGCCAAGAGGCGTTTACCTACGAGCAGTACTTC.

V usage is TRBV28 and J usage is TRBJ2-7; 8 bases match TRBD1. V was pared by 2 bases and J by 10 bases, with 13 bases of the junction left unmatched. Germline V lookup: CDR1 MDHEN, CDR2 SYDVKM. The CDR3 is 15 amino acids. The CDR3 DNA reads as TGTGCCAGCAGTTTAACGGGGGCAGGGGGCTTCGTACAGTACTTC. It translates to CASSLTGAGGFVQYF.

The chain employs TRBV12-3 or TRBV12-4 and TRBJ2-1; TRBD2 matches at 10 bases. Trimming at V came to 7 bases and at J to 4 bases, leaving 7 bases not matched to a gene. The CDR3 spans 15 residues. As DNA, the CDR3 is TGTGCCAGCATCCGGCAACTAGCGGGGTACAATGAGCAGTTCTTC. Protein: CASIRQLAGYNEQFF.

This clonotype was seen only a few times. This sequence joins TRBV6-2 or TRBV6-3 and TRBJ2-2; weak D call: TRBD2 (5 bases). The germline gives CDR1 MNHEY, CDR2 SVGEGT. The CDR3 totals 14 residues. The ends were cut back, 4 bases at V and 4 bases at J, with 10 bases in the middle. The CDR3 coding sequence is TGTGCCAGCAGTTCCCCGGGGTTCACCGGGGAGCTGTTTTTT. This encodes CASSSPGFTGELFF.

This clonotype showed up just a few times. This chain links TRBV18 with TRBJ2-5; tentatively, D is TRBD1 (5 bases). The V end was cut by 0 bases, the J end by 9 bases, with 23 bases between. The CDR3 has 17 residues. Germline V CDR1 and CDR2: KGHSH, LQKENI. DNA for the CDR3: TGTGCCAGCTCACCACCCCAGGGCACAGGAGCTGAGAGACCCCAGTACTTC. The encoded protein is CASSPPQGTGAERPQYF.

This clonotype was found a few times. V is TRBV7-2 and J is TRBJ2-7; weak D call: TRBD1 (6 bases). CDR3 size: 14 residues. CDR1 and CDR2 from the germline V gene are SGHTA and FQGNSA. Trimming left V 6 bases short and J 6 bases short, with 18 bases between. The CDR3 region is CASRTQGTPAEQYF. The CDR3 DNA follows: TGTGCCAGCAGAACACAGGGCACTCCGGCCGAGCAGTACTTC.

In this sample, this clonotype turned up a few times. V is TRBV12-3 or TRBV12-4 and J is TRBJ1-3; D is ambiguous. V shed 7 bases and J shed 0 bases, with 16 bases lying between them. The CDR3 totals 16 residues. The CDR3 DNA reads TGTGCCAGCACCTCGGTCCGGGCGAGCTCTGGAAACACCATATATTTT. This codes for CASTSVRASSGNTIYF.

There are a few counts of this clonotype. V usage is TRBV12-3 or TRBV12-4 and J usage is TRBJ1-4; the D gene is possibly TRBD1 (5 bases). V lost 2 bases to trimming and J lost 7 bases, with 14 bases between them. The CDR3 contains 15 residues. The CDR3 is CASSLRGVSGEKLFF. In nucleotides, the CDR3 is TGTGCCAGCAGTTTAAGAGGGGTCTCTGGTGAAAAACTGTTTTTT.

The chain employs TRBV3-1 and TRBJ1-6; 8 nucleotides align to TRBD1. The CDR3 runs 16 residues. The germline gives CDR1 LGHDT, CDR2 YNNKEL (reference sequence). The V and J ends lost 6 bases and 0 bases, in that order; junction bases with no gene match: 4. The CDR3 reads CASRRTGSSYNSPLHF. The CDR3, as DNA: TGTGCCAGCAGACGGACAGGGAGCTCCTATAATTCACCCCTCCACTTT.

This clonotype was detected a few times. This chain links TRBV2 with TRBJ2-3; 10 bases align to TRBD2. The CDR3 contains 15 residues. The J segment lost 4 bases and the V segment lost 4 bases, leaving 5 bases of the junction unmatched. Per germline, CDR1 SNHLY and CDR2 FYNNEI. CDR3 in DNA: TGTGCCAGCAGTGGGCTAGCGGGGGAGGCAGATACGCAGTATTTT. It translates to CASSGLAGEADTQYF.

This clonotype has only a few counts. This rearrangement joins TRBV9 to TRBJ2-5, with D perhaps matching TRBD2 (5 bases). The CDR3 runs 15 residues. V shed 2 bases and J shed 0 bases, with 11 bases lying between them. The germline V gene has CDR1 SGDLS and CDR2 YYNGEE. The CDR3 sequence is CASSVYEGYQETQYF. CDR3 nucleotide sequence: TGTGCCAGCAGCGTCTATGAGGGATACCAAGAGACCCAGTACTTC.